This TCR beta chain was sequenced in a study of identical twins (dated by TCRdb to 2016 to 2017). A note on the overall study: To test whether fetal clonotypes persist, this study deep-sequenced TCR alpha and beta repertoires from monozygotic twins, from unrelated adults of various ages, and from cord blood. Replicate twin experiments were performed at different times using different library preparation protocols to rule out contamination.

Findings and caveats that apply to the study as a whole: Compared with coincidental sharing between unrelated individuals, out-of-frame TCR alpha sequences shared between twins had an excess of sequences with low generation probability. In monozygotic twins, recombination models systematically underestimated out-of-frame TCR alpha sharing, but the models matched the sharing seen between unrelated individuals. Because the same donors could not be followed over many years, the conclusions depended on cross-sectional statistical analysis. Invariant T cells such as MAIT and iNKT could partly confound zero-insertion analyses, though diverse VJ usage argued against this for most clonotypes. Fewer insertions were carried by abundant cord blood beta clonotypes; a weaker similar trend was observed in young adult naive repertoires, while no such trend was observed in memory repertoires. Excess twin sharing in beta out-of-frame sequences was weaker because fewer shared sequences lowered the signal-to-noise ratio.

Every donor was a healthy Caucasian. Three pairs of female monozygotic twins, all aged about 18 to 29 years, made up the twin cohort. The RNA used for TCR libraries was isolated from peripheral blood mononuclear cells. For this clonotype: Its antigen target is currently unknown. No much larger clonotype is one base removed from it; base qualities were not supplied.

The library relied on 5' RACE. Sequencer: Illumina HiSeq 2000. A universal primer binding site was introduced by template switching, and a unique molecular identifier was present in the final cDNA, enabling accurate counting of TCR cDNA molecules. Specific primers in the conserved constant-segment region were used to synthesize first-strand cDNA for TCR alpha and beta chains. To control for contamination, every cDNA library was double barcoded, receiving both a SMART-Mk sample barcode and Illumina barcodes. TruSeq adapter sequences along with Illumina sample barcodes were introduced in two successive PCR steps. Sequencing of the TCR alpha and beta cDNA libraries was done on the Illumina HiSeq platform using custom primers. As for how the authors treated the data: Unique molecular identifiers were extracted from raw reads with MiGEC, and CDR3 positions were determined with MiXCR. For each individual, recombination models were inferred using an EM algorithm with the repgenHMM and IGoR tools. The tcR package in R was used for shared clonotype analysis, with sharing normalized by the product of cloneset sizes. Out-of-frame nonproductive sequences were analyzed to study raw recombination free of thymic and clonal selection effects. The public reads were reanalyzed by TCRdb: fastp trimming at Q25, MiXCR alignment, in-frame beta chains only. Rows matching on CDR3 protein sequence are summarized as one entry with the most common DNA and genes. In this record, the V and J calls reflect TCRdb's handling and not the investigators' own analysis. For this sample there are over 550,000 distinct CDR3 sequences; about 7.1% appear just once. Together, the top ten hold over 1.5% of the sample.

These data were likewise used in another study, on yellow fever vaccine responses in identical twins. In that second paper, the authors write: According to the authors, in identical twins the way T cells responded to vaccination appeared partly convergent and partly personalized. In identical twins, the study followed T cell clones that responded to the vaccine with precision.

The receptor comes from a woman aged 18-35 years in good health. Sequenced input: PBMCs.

The nucleotides are TGTGCCACCAGCGGGACAGGGGAAATCGGGGAGCTGTTTTTT. Translated, it reads CATSGTGEIGELFF. The chain is assembled from TRBV15 and TRBJ2-2, and 10 bases in between align with TRBD1. At the junction V is shortened by 5 bases and J by 7 bases; bases outside the gene matches: 4. CDR1 LNHNV and CDR2 YYDKDF are derived from the germline V gene (reference sequence). Reading from cysteine to phenylalanine, the CDR3 counts 14 amino acids. Only the CDR3 part of the read is kept: 42 bases, read in frame from the first base.